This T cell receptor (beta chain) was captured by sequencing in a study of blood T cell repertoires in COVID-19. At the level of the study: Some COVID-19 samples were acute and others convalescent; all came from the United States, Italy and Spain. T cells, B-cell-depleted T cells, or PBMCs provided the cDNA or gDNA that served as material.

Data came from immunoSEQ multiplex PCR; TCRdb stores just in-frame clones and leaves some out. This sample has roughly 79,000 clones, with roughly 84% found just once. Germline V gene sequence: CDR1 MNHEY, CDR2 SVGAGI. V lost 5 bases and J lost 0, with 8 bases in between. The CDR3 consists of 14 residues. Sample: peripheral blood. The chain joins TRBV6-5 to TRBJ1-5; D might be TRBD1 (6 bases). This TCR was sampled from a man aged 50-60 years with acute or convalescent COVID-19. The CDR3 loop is CASSRGYSNQPQHF. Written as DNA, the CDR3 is TGTGCCAGCAGTAGGGGGTATAGCAATCAGCCCCAGCATTTT.